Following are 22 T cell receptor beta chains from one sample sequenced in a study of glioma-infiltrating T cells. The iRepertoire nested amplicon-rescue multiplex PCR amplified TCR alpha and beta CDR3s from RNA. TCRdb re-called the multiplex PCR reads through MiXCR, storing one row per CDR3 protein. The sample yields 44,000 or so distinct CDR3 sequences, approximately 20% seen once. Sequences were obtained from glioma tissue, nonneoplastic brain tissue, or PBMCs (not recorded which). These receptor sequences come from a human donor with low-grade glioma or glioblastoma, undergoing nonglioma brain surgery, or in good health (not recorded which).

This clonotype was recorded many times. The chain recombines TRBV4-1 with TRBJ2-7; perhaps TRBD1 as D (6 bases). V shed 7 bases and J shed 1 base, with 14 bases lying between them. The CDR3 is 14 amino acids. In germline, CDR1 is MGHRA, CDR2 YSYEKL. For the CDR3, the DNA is TGCGCCAGCAACCAGAGACAGGCTTCCTACGAGCAGTACTTC. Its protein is CASNQRQASYEQYF.

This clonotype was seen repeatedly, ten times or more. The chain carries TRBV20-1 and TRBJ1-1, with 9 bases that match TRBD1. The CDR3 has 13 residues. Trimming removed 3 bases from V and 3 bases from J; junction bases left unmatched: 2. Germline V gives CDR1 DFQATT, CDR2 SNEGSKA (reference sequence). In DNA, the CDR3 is TGCAGTGCTAGTTGGGACAGGGACACTGAAGCTTTCTTT. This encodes CSASWDRDTEAFF.

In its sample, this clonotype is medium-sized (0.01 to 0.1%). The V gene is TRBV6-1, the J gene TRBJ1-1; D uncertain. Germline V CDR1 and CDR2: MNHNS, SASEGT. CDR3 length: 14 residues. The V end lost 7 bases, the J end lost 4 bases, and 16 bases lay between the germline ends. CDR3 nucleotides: TGTGCCAGCAAAGGTGGAGGTTGGTCCACTGAAGCTTTCTTT. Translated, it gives CASKGGGWSTEAFF.

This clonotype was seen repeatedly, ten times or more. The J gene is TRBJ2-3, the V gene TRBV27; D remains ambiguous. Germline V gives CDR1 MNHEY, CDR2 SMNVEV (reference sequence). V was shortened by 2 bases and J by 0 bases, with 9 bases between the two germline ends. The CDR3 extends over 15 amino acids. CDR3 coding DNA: TGTGCCAGCAGTTTACTTGCGTCTAGCACAGATACGCAGTATTTT. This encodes CASSLLASSTDTQYF.

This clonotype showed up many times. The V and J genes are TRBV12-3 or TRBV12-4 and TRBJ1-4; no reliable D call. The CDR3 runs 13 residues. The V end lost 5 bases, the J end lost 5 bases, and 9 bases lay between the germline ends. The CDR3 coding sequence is TGTGCCAGCAGTCTGGGTCCGAATGAAAAACTGTTTTTT. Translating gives CASSLGPNEKLFF.

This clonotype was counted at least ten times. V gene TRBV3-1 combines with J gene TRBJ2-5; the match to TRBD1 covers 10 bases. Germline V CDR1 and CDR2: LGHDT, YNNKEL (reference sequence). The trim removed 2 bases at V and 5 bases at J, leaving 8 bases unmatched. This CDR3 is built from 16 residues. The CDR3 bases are TGTGCCAGCAGCCAAACGACCGGGACAGGGGTTGAGACCCAGTACTTC. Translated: CASSQTTGTGVETQYF.

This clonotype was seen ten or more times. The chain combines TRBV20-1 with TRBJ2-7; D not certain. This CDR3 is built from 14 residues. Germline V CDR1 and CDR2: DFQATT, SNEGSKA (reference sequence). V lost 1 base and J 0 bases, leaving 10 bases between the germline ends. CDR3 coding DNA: TGCAGTGCTAGAGTCCGCATATCCTCCTACGAGCAGTACTTC. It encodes CSARVRISSYEQYF.

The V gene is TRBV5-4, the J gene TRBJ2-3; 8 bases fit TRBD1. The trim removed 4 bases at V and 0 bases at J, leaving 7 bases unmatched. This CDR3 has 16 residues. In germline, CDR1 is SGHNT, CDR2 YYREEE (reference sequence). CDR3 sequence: CASSASGTGSTDTQYF. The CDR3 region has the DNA TGTGCCAGCAGCGCCTCCGGGACAGGTAGCACAGATACGCAGTATTTT.

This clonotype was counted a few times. The CDR3 spells CASSLVGGGSEQYF. In DNA, the CDR3 is TGTGCCAGCAGTTTAGTTGGGGGCGGGTCCGAGCAGTACTTC. The chain links TRBV12-3 or TRBV12-4 to TRBJ2-7; TRBD1 is a possible D gene (6 bases). Deletions cut 1 base from V and 6 bases from J, with 13 bases between. The CDR3 has 14 residues.

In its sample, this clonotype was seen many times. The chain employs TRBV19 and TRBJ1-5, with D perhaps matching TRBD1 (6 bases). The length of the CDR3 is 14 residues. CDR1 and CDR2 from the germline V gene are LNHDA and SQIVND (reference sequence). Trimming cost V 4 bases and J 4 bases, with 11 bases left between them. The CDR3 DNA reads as TGTGCCAGTAGTAAACAGGGTTTTAATCAGCCCCAGCATTTT. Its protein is CASSKQGFNQPQHF.

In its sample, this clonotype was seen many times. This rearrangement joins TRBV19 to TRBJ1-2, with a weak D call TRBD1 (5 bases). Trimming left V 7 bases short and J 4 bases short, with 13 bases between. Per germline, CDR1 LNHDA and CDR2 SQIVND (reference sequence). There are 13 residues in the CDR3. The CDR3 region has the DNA TGTGCCAGTACCCCATCCGGGACCTATGGCTACACCTTC. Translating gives CASTPSGTYGYTF.

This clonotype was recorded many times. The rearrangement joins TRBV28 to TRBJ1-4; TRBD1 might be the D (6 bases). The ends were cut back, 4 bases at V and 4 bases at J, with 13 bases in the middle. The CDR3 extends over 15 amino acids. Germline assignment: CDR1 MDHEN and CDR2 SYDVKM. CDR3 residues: CASSSPGGINEKLFF. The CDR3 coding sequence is TGTGCCAGCAGTTCCCCGGGGGGCATTAATGAAAAACTGTTTTTT.

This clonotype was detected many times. CDR3 amino acids: CASRKSGQGGTGELFF. For the CDR3, the DNA is TGCGCCAGCAGGAAGTCGGGACAGGGAGGAACCGGGGAGCTGTTTTTT. The chain recombines TRBV10-2 with TRBJ2-2; 9 bases are shared with TRBD1. Per the germline V gene, CDR1 is WSHSY and CDR2 is SAAADI. Trimming took 6 bases from V and 5 from J; bases not matched to a gene: 10. The CDR3 runs 16 residues.

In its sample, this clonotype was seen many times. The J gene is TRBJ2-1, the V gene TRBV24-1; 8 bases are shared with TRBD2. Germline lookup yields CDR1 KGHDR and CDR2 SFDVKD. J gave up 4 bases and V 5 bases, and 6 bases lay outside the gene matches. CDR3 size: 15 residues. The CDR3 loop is CATSGRGVKYNEQFF. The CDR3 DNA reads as TGTGCCACCAGTGGGCGGGGGGTTAAATACAATGAGCAGTTCTTC.

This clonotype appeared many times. CDR3 in amino acids: CASSPWGAYGYTF. CDR3 coding DNA: TGTGCCAGCAGCCCCTGGGGCGCCTATGGCTACACCTTC. V usage is TRBV5-6 and J usage is TRBJ1-2; D may be TRBD1 (5 bases). Germline lookup yields CDR1 SGHDT and CDR2 YYEEEE. CDR3 length equals 13 residues. V was shortened by 4 bases and J by 4 bases, with 11 bases between the two germline ends.

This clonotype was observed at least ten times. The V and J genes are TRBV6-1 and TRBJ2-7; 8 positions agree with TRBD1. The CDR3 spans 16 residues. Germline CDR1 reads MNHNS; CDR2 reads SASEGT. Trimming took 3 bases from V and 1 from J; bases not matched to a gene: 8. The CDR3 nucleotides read TGTGCCAGCAGTGACCTCCGGACAGGGCCTTCCTACGAGCAGTACTTC. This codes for CASSDLRTGPSYEQYF.

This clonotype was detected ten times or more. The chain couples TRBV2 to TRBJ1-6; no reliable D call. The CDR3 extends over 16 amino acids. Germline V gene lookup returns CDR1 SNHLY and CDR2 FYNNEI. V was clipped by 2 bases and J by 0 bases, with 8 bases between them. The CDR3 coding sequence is TGTGCCAGCAGTGAACTTGGGAGCTCCTATAATTCACCCCTCCACTTT. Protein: CASSELGSSYNSPLHF.

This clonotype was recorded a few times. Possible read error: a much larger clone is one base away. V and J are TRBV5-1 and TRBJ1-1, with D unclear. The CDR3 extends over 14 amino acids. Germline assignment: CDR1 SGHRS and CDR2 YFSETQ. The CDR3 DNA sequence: TGCGCCAGCAGCTCCTTTGGAGAGAACACTGAAGCTCTCTTT. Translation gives CASSSFGENTEALF.

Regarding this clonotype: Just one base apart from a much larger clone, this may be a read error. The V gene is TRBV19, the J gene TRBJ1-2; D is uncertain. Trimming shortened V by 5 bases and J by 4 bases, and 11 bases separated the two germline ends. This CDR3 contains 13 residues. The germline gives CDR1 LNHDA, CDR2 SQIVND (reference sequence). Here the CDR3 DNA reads TGTGCCAGTAGTGAGACGGAGTGCTATGGCTACACCTTC. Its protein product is CASSETECYGYTF.

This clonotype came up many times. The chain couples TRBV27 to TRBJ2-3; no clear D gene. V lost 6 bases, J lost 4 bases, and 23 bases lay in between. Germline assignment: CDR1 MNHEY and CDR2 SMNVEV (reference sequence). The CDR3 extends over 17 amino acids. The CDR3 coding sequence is TGTGCCAGCAGCCAATCCGCATCGACCGACGCCTCAGATACGCAGTATTTT. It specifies CASSQSASTDASDTQYF.

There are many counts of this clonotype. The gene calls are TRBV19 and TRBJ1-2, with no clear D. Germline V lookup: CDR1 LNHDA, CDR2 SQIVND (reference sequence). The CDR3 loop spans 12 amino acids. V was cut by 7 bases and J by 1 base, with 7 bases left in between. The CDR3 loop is CASTSLNYGYTF. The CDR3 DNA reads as TGTGCCAGTACCTCCCTTAACTATGGCTACACCTTC.

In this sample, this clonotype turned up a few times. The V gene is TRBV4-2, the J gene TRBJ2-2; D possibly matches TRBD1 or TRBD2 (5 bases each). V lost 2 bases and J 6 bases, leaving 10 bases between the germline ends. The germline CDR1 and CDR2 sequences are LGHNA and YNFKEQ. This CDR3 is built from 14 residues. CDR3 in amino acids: CASSQSGQPGELFF. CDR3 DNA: TGTGCCAGCAGCCAATCGGGGCAACCCGGGGAGCTGTTTTTT.